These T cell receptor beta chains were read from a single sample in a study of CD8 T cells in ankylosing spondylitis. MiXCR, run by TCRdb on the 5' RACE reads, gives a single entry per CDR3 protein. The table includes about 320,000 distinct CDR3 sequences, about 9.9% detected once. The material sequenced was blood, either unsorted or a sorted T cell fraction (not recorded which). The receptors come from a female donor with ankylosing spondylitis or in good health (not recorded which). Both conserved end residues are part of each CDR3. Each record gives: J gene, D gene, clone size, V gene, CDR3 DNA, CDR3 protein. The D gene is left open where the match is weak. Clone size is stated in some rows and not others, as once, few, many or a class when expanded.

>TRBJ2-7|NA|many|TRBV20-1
TGCAGTGCTAAAATGTTCTCTTCCTACGAGCAGTACTTC
CSAKMFSSYEQYF
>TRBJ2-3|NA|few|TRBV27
TGTGCCAGCAGTTTATCGTGGCTAGCCGCAGATACGCAGTATTTT
CASSLSWLAADTQYF
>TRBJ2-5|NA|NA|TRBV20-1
TGCAGTGCTAGTGCGGGGACGCCCAGGGCCCAGTACTTC
CSASAGTPRAQYF
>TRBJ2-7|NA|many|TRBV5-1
TGCGCCAGCAATTCCATTTCTATGGACTACGAGCAGTACTTC
CASNSISMDYEQYF
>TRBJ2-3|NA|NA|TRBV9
TGTGCCAGCAGCCCCCCGGACAGCACAGATACGCAGTATTTT
CASSPPDSTDTQYF
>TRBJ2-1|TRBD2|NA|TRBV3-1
TGTGCCAGCACGGACGAGGTAGCGGGAGATCTTAATGAGCAGTTCTTC
CASTDEVAGDLNEQFF
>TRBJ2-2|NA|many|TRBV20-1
TGCAGTGCCCAGGGAGGTTTCGGCTACACCGGGGAGCTGTTTTTT
CSAQGGFGYTGELFF
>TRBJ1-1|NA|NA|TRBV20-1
TGCAGTGCTAGAGGGACGGTGAACACTGAAGCTTTCTTT
CSARGTVNTEAFF
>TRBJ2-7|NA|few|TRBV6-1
TGTGCCAGTCAATCTGGGACCGGACTCCGGGTGGGTTCGTCGCAGTACTTC
CASQSGTGLRVGSSQYF
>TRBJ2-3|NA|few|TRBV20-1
TGCTGTGCTAGAGATCGTCGCAGTCTAGCGAGCACAGATACGCAGTATTTT
CCARDRRSLASTDTQYF
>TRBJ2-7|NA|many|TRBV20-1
TGCAGTGCGATAGTACCGGGATCCCTAGAGCAGTACTTC
CSAIVPGSLEQYF
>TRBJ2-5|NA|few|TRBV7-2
TGTGCCAGCAGCTTAATGGGGGGGGGCCTTGGAGAGACCCAGTACTTC
CASSLMGGGLGETQYF
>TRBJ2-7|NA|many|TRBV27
TGTGCCAGCAGTTTATCGCTGCCCGGCAGGGACTACGAGCAGTACTTC
CASSLSLPGRDYEQYF
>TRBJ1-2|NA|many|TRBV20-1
TGCAGTGCTAACCGGGACTCCCGCTATGGCTACACCTTC
CSANRDSRYGYTF
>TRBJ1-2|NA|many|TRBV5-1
TGCGCCAGCAGCTTTTCAGGGGACGGCTACACCTTC
CASSFSGDGYTF
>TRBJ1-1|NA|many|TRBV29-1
TGCAGCGCCCTGTCGACCGGGACTCGAGACACTGAAGCTTTCTTT
CSALSTGTRDTEAFF
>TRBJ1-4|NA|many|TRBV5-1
TGCGCCAGCAGCTTGGGGGCGTTGGCTATCGGGGAAAAACTGTTTTTT
CASSLGALAIGEKLFF
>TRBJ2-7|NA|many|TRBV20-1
TGCAGTGCTAGAACACTCCCGGGACCGTACTACGAGCAGTACTTC
CSARTLPGPYYEQYF
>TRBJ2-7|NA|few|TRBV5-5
TGTGCCAGCAGCTTCACCCTCTACGAGCAGTACTTC
CASSFTLYEQYF
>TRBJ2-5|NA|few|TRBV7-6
TGTGCCAGCAGCTTAGCTCATGGGGAGACCCAGTACTTC
CASSLAHGETQYF
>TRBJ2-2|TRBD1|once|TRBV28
TGTGCCACCCTGACAGGGGTGAACACCGGGGAGCTGTTTTTT
CATLTGVNTGELFF
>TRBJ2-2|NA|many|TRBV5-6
TGTGCCAGCAGCTTGGTTACGCATGACGGGGAGCTGTTTTTT
CASSLVTHDGELFF
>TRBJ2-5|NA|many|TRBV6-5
TGTGCCAGCAGTTACGGCGGTCAGCAAGAGACCCAGTACTTC
CASSYGGQQETQYF
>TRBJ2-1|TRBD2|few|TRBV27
TGTGCCAGCAGTTTACACACACCCGGGACTACTGTGTCCTCCTACAATGAGCAGTTCTTC
CASSLHTPGTTVSSYNEQFF
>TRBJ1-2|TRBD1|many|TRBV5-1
TGCGCCAGTAAACCGGGACAGGCTAACTATGGCTACACCTTC
CASKPGQANYGYTF
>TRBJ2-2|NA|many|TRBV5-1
TGCGCCAGCAGCTTGAGGGGGACTCCCGAAAACACCGGGGAGCTGTTTTTT
CASSLRGTPENTGELFF
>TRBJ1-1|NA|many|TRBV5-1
TGCGCCAGCAAACAGTTCGGGGAAAACACTGAAGCTTTCTTT
CASKQFGENTEAFF
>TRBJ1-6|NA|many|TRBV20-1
TGCAGTGCTAGAGACTGGCCCCGGCACTATAATTCACCCCTCCACTTT
CSARDWPRHYNSPLHF
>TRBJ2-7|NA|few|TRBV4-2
TGTGCCAGCAGCCGGAGGGCCTTCAGCGAGCAGTACTTC
CASSRRAFSEQYF
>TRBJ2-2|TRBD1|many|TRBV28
TGTGCCATCCCTGGGACAGGGGGCGTTTCTGGGGAGCTGTTTTTT
CAIPGTGGVSGELFF
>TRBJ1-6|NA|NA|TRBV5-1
TGCGCCAGCAGCTCGGACTTACGAAATTCACCCCTCCACTTT
CASSSDLRNSPLHF
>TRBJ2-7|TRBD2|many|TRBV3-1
TGTGCCAGCAGCCATCTGGCGGGGGTGTCCTACGAGCAGTACTTC
CASSHLAGVSYEQYF
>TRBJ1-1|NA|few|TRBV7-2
TGTGCCAGCAGCCAAAGCTGGGGGCCTGGTGAAGCTTTCTTT
CASSQSWGPGEAFF
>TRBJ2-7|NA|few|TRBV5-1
TGCGCCAGCAGCCCCAGACAGCCTGGAAGGAGCTCCTACGAGCAGTACTTC
CASSPRQPGRSSYEQYF
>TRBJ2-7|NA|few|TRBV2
TGTGCCAGCAGTGAGTCGGGACTCCGCTCCTACGAGCAGTACTTC
CASSESGLRSYEQYF
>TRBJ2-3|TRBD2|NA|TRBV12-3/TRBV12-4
TGTGCCAGCAGTGCCGGACTAGCGGGGGGCAGGGATACGCAGTATTTT
CASSAGLAGGRDTQYF
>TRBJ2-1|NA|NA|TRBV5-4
TGTGCCAGCAGGGGGGGCGGGGGCCAATACAATGAGCAGTTCTTC
CASRGGGGQYNEQFF
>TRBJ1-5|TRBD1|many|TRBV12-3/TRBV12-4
TGTGCCAGCAGCCCGACAGGGGGAAATCAGCCCCAGCATTTT
CASSPTGGNQPQHF
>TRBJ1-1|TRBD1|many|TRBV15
TGTGCCACCAGCGGAGGCCAGGGGGGTGAAGCTTTCTTT
CATSGGQGGEAFF